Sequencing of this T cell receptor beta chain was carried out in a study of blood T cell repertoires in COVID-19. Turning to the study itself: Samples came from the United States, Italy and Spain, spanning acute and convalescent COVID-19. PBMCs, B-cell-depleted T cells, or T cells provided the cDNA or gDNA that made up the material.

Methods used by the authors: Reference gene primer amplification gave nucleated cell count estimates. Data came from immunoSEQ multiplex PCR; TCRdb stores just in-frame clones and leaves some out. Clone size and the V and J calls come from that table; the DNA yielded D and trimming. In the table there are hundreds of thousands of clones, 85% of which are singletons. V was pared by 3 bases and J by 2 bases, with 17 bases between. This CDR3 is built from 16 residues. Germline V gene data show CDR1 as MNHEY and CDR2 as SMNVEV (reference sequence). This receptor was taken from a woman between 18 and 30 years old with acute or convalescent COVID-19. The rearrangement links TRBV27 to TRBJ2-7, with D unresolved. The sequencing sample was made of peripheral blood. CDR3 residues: CASSFSWRESPYEQYF. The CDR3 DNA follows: TGTGCCAGCAGTTTCAGTTGGAGAGAGAGCCCCTACGAGCAGTACTTC.